The 32 T cell receptor beta chains in this list originate from one sample, sequenced in a study of blood T cell repertoires in COVID-19. The method was immunoSEQ multiplex PCR; TCRdb's version includes in-frame clones alone and lacks a portion of them. Of 100,000 to 150,000 clones listed, 81% are singletons. The sample was peripheral blood. The receptors originated from a man younger than 40 with COVID-19, enrolled during active disease.

The chain links TRBV28 to TRBJ1-6, with D maybe TRBD1 (6 bases). The CDR3 contains 14 residues. V shed 5 bases and J shed 8 bases, with 13 bases lying between them. The germline gives CDR1 MDHEN, CDR2 SYDVKM. CDR3 sequence (DNA): TGTGCCAGCAGTAGCAGGGGTGGAGATTCACCCCTCCACTTT. This sequence encodes CASSSRGGDSPLHF. The full variable domain, with the rest looked up from reference TRBV28 and TRBJ1-6, is DVKVTQSSRYLVKRTGEKVFLECVQDMDHENMFWYRQDPGLGLRLIYFSYDVKMKEKGDIPEGYSVSREKKERFSLILESASTNQTSMYLCASSSRGGDSPLHFGNGTRLTVT.

The chain employs TRBV4-1 and TRBJ1-6; D unresolved. The germline V and J ends were trimmed by 2 bases and 14 bases, with 10 bases remaining between them. The CDR3 spans 12 residues. CDR1 is MGHRA, CDR2 YSYEKL, per germline. This chain's CDR3 is CASSQRGETLHF. CDR3 in DNA: TGCGCCAGCAGCCAACGGGGAGAAACCCTCCACTTT.

This chain joins TRBV19 and TRBJ2-2; TRBD1 agrees at 7 bases. The CDR3 sequence is 16 residues long. Looked up from germline, CDR1 is LNHDA and CDR2 is SQIVND (reference sequence). J was trimmed by 0 bases and V by 5 bases; bases with no gene match: 6. CDR3 amino acids: CASSHLGTANTGELFF. The CDR3 nucleotides are TGTGCCAGTAGTCACCTCGGGACAGCGAACACCGGGGAGCTGTTTTTT.

The J gene is TRBJ2-3, the V gene TRBV19; the match to TRBD1 covers 8 bases. From germline, CDR1 is LNHDA and CDR2 SQIVND (reference sequence). The V gene end was trimmed by 1 base and the J gene end by 2 bases; junction bases not matched to a gene: 8. The CDR3 spans 17 residues. DNA of the CDR3: TGTGCCAGTAGTATAGGCCACAGGGGGAGCGACACAGATACGCAGTATTTT. Protein: CASSIGHRGSDTDTQYF.

CDR3 amino acids: CASSPGGAGGPAKNIQYF. The CDR3 region has the DNA TGTGCCAGCAGCCCGGGAGGGGCGGGAGGGCCGGCCAAAAACATTCAGTACTTC. The chain has TRBV6-2 or TRBV6-3 and TRBJ2-4; 9 bases align to TRBD2. V was pared by 6 bases and J by 1 base, with 13 bases of the junction left unmatched. The germline V gene has CDR1 MNHEY and CDR2 SVGEGT. The CDR3 totals 18 residues.

V gene TRBV7-9 combines with J gene TRBJ1-4; D is perhaps TRBD1 (6 bases). Per germline, CDR1 SEHNR and CDR2 FQNEAQ (reference sequence). With 1 base removed from V and 8 bases from J, the gap between germline ends came to 11 bases. The CDR3 spans 14 residues. CDR3 protein: CASSLVGASEKLFF. The CDR3 bases are TGTGCCAGCAGCTTAGTGGGGGCGTCGGAAAAACTGTTTTTT.

This clone occurred once. V usage is TRBV19 and J usage is TRBJ2-3; 9 nucleotides line up with TRBD1. Trimming at V came to 5 bases and at J to 3 bases, leaving 12 bases not matched to a gene. Germline CDR1 is LNHDA and CDR2 is SQIVND (reference sequence). This CDR3 comprises 17 residues. The CDR3 sequence: CASSPPPGQGRTDTQYF. The CDR3 coding sequence is TGTGCCAGTAGTCCACCCCCGGGACAGGGTCGGACAGATACGCAGTATTTT.

A remark on this clone: Other DNA sequences of this sample code for an identical CDR3. The chain employs TRBV27 and TRBJ1-5; 7 nucleotides agree with TRBD1. The CDR3 runs to 14 residues. Trimming took 3 bases from V and 4 from J; bases not matched to a gene: 3. From germline, CDR1 is MNHEY and CDR2 SMNVEV (reference sequence). The CDR3 nucleotides read TGTGCCAGCAGTTTGTCAGGGGGAAATCAGCCCCAGCATTTT. This sequence encodes CASSLSGGNQPQHF.

V and J are TRBV7-9 and TRBJ2-3; the match to TRBD1 covers 8 bases. Germline assignment: CDR1 SEHNR and CDR2 FQNEAQ (reference sequence). This CDR3 region has 15 residues. V was pared by 2 bases and J by 6 bases, with 7 bases of the junction left unmatched. CDR3 DNA sequence: TGTGCCAGCAGCTTATTTCAGGGGGCGCCGGATACGCAGTATTTT. Encoded protein: CASSLFQGAPDTQYF. Drawing the rest from reference TRBV7-9 and TRBJ2-3, the complete variable domain is DTGVSQNPRHKITKRGQNVTFRCDPISEHNRLYWYRQTLGQGPEFLTYFQNEAQLEKSRLLSDRFSAERPKGSFSTLEIQRTEQGDSAMYLCASSLFQGAPDTQYFGPGTRLTVL.

The V and J genes are TRBV29-1 and TRBJ1-2; the D gene is possibly TRBD1 (6 bases). CDR1 is SQVTM and CDR2 is ANQGSEA in the germline V gene. Trimming shortened V by 1 base and J by 3 bases, and 12 bases separated the two germline ends. The length of the CDR3 is 14 residues. The CDR3 sequence: CSVEGLRTDYGYTF. CDR3 sequence (DNA): TGCAGCGTTGAAGGACTCCGGACAGACTATGGCTACACCTTC.

This chain uses TRBV6-2 or TRBV6-3 with TRBJ1-5; D is perhaps TRBD1 (5 bases). Germline values: CDR1 MNHEY, CDR2 SVGEGT. The CDR3 is 14 amino acids. The V and J ends lost 4 bases and 7 bases respectively, with 14 bases between them. The CDR3 reads CASSSETEVQPQHF. In DNA, the CDR3 is TGTGCCAGCAGTTCCGAGACAGAAGTGCAGCCCCAGCATTTT.

V gene TRBV6-6 combines with J gene TRBJ1-4; maybe TRBD1 (6 bases). Trimming left V 6 bases short and J 4 bases short, with 15 bases between. This CDR3 is 15 amino acids long. Germline V gene data show CDR1 as MNHNY and CDR2 as SVGAGI (reference sequence). This CDR3 reads CASRPQTGFNEKLFF. The CDR3 DNA reads as TGTGCCAGCAGACCCCAGACAGGTTTTAATGAAAAACTGTTTTTT.

The chain carries TRBV5-4 and TRBJ2-1; D perhaps matches TRBD1 (6 bases). There are 15 residues in the CDR3. Trimming took 0 bases from V and 4 from J, leaving 11 bases between them. CDR1 is SGHNT, CDR2 YYREEE, per germline (reference sequence). The CDR3 reads CASSLALQGYNEQFF. The CDR3 DNA reads TGTGCCAGCAGCTTGGCCTTACAGGGATACAATGAGCAGTTCTTC.

This clone was found once. The CDR3 sequence is CASSSSGETEAFF. The CDR3 DNA follows: TGCGCCAGCAGCTCCTCAGGGGAGACTGAAGCTTTCTTT. The chain combines TRBV5-1 with TRBJ1-1; D might be TRBD1 (6 bases). V lost 3 bases and J lost 5, with 11 bases in between. Germline CDR1 SGHRS, CDR2 YFSETQ. CDR3 length equals 13 residues.

The gene calls are TRBV19 and TRBJ1-4; D possibly corresponds to TRBD1 (6 bases). The germline V and J ends were trimmed by 6 bases and 3 bases, with 11 bases remaining between them. CDR1 and CDR2 (germline): LNHDA, SQIVND (reference sequence). The CDR3 spans 14 residues. This chain's CDR3 is CASRQGLANEKLFF. The CDR3 DNA reads TGTGCCAGTAGGCAGGGGTTGGCTAATGAAAAACTGTTTTTT.

The V and J genes are TRBV28 and TRBJ1-4; D is possibly TRBD1 (5 bases). The CDR3 totals 16 residues. In germline, CDR1 is MDHEN, CDR2 SYDVKM. V lost 3 bases to trimming and J lost 8 bases, with 19 bases between them. CDR3 in amino acids: CASSLWSGPRGEKLFF. The DNA of the CDR3 is TGTGCCAGCAGTTTGTGGTCGGGACCTCGGGGGGAAAAACTGTTTTTT.

The rearrangement links TRBV10-3 to TRBJ2-1; tentative D call: TRBD1 (5 bases). V was trimmed by 2 bases and J by 0 bases, leaving 11 bases between them. The CDR3 length is 16 residues. Per the germline V gene, CDR1 is ENHRY and CDR2 is SYGVKD. The CDR3 DNA is TGTGCCATCAGTGAGCAGGGCGGTAGCTCCTACAATGAGCAGTTCTTC. Translation: CAISEQGGSSYNEQFF.

The chain couples TRBV7-8 to TRBJ2-5; tentatively, D is TRBD1 (5 bases). CDR1 is SGHVS, CDR2 FQNEAQ, per germline. V was cut by 1 base and J by 12 bases, with 27 bases left in between. The CDR3 extends over 17 amino acids. The CDR3 coding sequence is TGTGCCAGCAGCTTAGTAAAGATAGGGGCGGCCCGCGCTACTAAGTACTTC. Its protein is CASSLVKIGAARATKYF.

CDR3: CASSLRQNSPLHF. The DNA of the CDR3 is TGTGCCAGCAGTTTACGACAGAATTCACCCCTCCACTTT. This sequence joins TRBV12-3 or TRBV12-4 and TRBJ1-6; D perhaps matches TRBD1 (5 bases). Between the trimmed V and J ends, which lost 2 bases and 7 bases, there was a span of 6 bases. The CDR3 sequence is 13 residues long.

This chain uses TRBV11-2 with TRBJ1-2, with D possibly being TRBD1 (5 bases). The germline V gene encodes CDR1 SGHAT and CDR2 FQNNGV. The CDR3 extends over 18 amino acids. V was pared by 2 bases and J by 0 bases, with 19 bases between. The CDR3 bases are TGTGCCAGCAGCTTAAATTCGGCCAATTTAGGGGCTAACTATGGCTACACCTTC. This translates into CASSLNSANLGANYGYTF.

On this clone itself: Other DNA sequences in the sample encode the same CDR3. V and J are TRBV5-1 and TRBJ2-1; D uncertain. V was trimmed by 0 bases and J by 5 bases, leaving 9 bases between them. The germline gives CDR1 SGHRS, CDR2 YFSETQ. CDR3 size: 14 residues. The CDR3 spells CASSLGSTNNEQFF. In nucleotides, the CDR3 is TGCGCCAGCAGCTTGGGGTCGACAAACAATGAGCAGTTCTTC.

This clone was seen many times. This chain links TRBV2 with TRBJ1-2; 9 nucleotides line up with TRBD1. The CDR3 has 13 residues. The trim removed 5 bases at V and 8 bases at J, leaving 6 bases unmatched. From germline, CDR1 is SNHLY and CDR2 FYNNEI. DNA for the CDR3: TGTGCCAGCAGTCCACAGGGGGCCTTAGGCTACACCTTC. It encodes CASSPQGALGYTF.

The rearrangement uses TRBV11-2 and TRBJ2-7; TRBD1 matches at 7 bases. Germline V lookup: CDR1 SGHAT, CDR2 FQNNGV. The CDR3 is made up of 15 amino acids. Unmatched junction bases numbered 6, after V lost 2 bases and J lost 2 bases. The CDR3 coding sequence is TGTGCCAGCAGCTTACTTGTAGGGGGCACCTACGAGCAGTACTTC. The encoded protein is CASSLLVGGTYEQYF.

The chain recombines TRBV6-6 with TRBJ1-1; D is unclear. The CDR3 has 13 amino acids. In germline, CDR1 is MNHNY, CDR2 SVGAGI (reference sequence). V shed 2 bases and J shed 3 bases, with 7 bases lying between them. CDR3 bases: TGTGCCAGCAGTTACCCGGGATACACTGAAGCTTTCTTT. Protein sequence: CASSYPGYTEAFF.

Only a few counts were recorded for this clone. The V gene is TRBV5-1, the J gene TRBJ1-1, with a tentative D call TRBD1 (5 bases). Germline V gene lookup returns CDR1 SGHRS and CDR2 YFSETQ. V was shortened by 1 base and J by 9 bases, with 16 bases between the two germline ends. The CDR3 extends over 14 amino acids. The CDR3 DNA is TGCGCCAGCAGCTTGACGGATGGGCAGGGTCAAGCTTTCTTT. Protein: CASSLTDGQGQAFF. Full variable domain (outside the CDR3, taken from reference TRBV5-1 and TRBJ1-1): KAGVTQTPRYLIKTRGQQVTLSCSPISGHRSVSWYQQTPGQGLQFLFEYFSETQRNKGNFPGRFSGRQFSNSRSEMNVSTLELGDSALYLCASSLTDGQGQAFFGQGTRLTVV.

The chain joins TRBV13 to TRBJ1-2, with TRBD1 matching 8 bases. The junction had 2 bases not matched to a gene; V was cut back by 5 bases and J by 6 bases. The CDR3 is 12 amino acids. Germline V gene lookup returns CDR1 PRHDT and CDR2 FYEKMQ (reference sequence). CDR3 sequence reads: CASSQTGDGYTF. Here the CDR3 DNA reads TGTGCCAGCAGCCAGACAGGGGATGGCTACACCTTC.

CDR3 loop: CASSYSIGTATEAFF. The CDR3 region has the DNA TGTGCCAGCAGTTACTCGATAGGGACAGCCACTGAAGCTTTCTTT. The J gene is TRBJ1-1, the V gene TRBV6-5; TRBD1 aligns across 7 bases. The V segment lost 0 bases and the J segment 4 bases; nucleotides outside the gene matches: 5. CDR1 is MNHEY and CDR2 is SVGAGI in the germline V gene. CDR3 length: 15 amino acids.

This rearrangement joins TRBV28 to TRBJ2-7; TRBD1 aligns across 8 bases. The CDR3 consists of 13 residues. Germline lookup yields CDR1 MDHEN and CDR2 SYDVKM. CDR3 sequence: CDFGQGLSHEQYF. The DNA for the CDR3 is TGTGACTTCGGACAGGGTCTATCCCACGAGCAGTACTTC.

The chain has TRBV12-5 and TRBJ1-5; maybe TRBD1 (6 bases). V shed 0 bases and J shed 7 bases, with 10 bases lying between them. The germline V gene has CDR1 LGHNT and CDR2 FRNRAP. The CDR3 has 14 amino acids. This chain's CDR3 is CASGLVRGKQPQHF. For the CDR3, the DNA is TGTGCTAGTGGTTTGGTAAGGGGGAAACAGCCCCAGCATTTT.

This rearrangement joins TRBV11-3 to TRBJ2-7; no reliable D call. CDR1 is SGHNT and CDR2 is YENEEA in the germline V gene. Trimming stripped 4 bases from V and 3 bases from J, with 4 bases between. The CDR3 runs to 11 residues. CDR3 in amino acids: CASSSHYEQYF. The DNA for the CDR3 is TGTGCCAGCAGCTCCCACTACGAGCAGTACTTC.

J is TRBJ2-4 and V is TRBV7-6; 13 bases fit TRBD2. CDR3 size: 16 residues. Germline CDR1 reads SGHVS; CDR2 reads FNYEAQ. With 5 bases clipped from V and 2 bases from J, the junction kept 3 bases outside the gene matches. The DNA of the CDR3 is TGTGCCAGCAGCCTGGGACTAGCGGGACCCAAAAACATTCAGTACTTC. The encoded protein is CASSLGLAGPKNIQYF.

V is TRBV18 and J is TRBJ1-1; possible D gene TRBD1, 5 bases. Trimming stripped 1 base from V and 1 base from J, with 16 bases between. CDR3 size: 17 residues. Germline CDR1 is KGHSH and CDR2 is LQKENI. Written as DNA, the CDR3 is TGTGCCAGCTCACCACAATTGTATAGACAGTCGAACACTGAAGCTTTCTTT. It codes for CASSPQLYRQSNTEAFF.